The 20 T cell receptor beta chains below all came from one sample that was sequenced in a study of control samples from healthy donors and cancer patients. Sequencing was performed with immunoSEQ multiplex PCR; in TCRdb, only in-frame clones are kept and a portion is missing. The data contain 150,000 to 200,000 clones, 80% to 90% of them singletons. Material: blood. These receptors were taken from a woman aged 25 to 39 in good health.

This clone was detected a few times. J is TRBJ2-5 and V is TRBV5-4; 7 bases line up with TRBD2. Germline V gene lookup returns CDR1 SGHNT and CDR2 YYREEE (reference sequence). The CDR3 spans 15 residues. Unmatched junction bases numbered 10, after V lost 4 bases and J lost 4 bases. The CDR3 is CASSLGGRGSETQYF. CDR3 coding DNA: TGTGCCAGCAGCCTCGGGGGGAGGGGTTCAGAGACCCAGTACTTC.

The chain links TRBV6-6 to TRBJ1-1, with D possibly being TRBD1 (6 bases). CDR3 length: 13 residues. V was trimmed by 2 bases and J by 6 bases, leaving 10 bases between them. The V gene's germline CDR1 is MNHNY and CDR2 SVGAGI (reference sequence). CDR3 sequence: CASSYQGTPEAFF. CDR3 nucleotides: TGTGCCAGCAGTTACCAGGGGACCCCTGAAGCTTTCTTT.

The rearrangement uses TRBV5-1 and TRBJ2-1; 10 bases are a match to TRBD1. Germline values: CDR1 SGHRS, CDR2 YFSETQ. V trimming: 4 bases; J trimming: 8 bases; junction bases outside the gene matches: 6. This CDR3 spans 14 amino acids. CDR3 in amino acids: CASSALTGGYEQFF. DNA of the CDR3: TGCGCCAGCAGCGCGCTGACAGGGGGCTATGAGCAGTTCTTC.

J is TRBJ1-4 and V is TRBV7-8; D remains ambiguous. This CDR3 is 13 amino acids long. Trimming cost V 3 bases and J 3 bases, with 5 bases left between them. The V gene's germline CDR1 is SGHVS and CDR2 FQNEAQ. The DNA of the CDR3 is TGTGCCAGCAGCTTCGGACCTAATGAAAAACTGTTTTTT. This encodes CASSFGPNEKLFF.

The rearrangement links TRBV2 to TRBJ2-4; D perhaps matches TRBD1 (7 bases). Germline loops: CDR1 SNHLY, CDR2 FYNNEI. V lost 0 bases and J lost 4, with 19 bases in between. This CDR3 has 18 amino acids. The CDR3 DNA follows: TGTGCCAGCAGTGAAGCGGCCGCCGGGGGACAGACAAAAAACATTCAGTACTTC. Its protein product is CASSEAAAGGQTKNIQYF.

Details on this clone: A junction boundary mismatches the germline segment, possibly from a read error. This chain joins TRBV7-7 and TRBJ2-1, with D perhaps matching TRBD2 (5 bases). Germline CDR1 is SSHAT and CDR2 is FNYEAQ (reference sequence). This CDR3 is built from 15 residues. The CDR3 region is CASSLASGRNNEQFF. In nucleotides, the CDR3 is TGTGCTAGCAGCTTAGCGTCCGGCCGAAACAATGAGCAGTTCTTC.

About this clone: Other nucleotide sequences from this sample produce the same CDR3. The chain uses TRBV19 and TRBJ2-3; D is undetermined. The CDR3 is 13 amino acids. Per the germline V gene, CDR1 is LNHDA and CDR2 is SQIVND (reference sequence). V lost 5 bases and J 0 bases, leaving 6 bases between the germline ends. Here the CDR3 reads CASSGQSTDTQYF. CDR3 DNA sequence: TGTGCCAGTAGTGGCCAGAGCACAGATACGCAGTATTTT.

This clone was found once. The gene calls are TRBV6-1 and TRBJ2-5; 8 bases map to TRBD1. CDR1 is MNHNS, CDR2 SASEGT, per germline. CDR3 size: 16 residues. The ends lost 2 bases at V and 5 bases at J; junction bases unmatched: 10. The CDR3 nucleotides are TGTGCCAGCAGTGAACCTTTTCAGGGGGCGGGGGAGACCCAGTACTTC. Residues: CASSEPFQGAGETQYF.

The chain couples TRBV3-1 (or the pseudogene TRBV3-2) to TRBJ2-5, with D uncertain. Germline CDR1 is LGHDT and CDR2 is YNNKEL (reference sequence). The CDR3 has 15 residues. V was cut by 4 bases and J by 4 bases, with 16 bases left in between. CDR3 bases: TGTGCCAGCAGCCCAACAATGACCCCCCGAGAGACCCAGTACTTC. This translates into CASSPTMTPRETQYF.

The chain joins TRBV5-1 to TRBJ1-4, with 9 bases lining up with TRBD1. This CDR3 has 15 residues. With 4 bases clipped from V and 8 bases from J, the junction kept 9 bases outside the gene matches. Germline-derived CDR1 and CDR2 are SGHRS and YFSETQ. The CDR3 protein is CASSKSGQGGEKLFF. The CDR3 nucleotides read TGCGCCAGCAGCAAATCGGGACAGGGAGGAGAAAAACTGTTTTTT.

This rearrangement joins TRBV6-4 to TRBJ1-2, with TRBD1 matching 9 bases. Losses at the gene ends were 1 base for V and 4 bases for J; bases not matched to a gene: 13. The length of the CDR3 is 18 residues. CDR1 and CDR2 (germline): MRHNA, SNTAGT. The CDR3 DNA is TGTGCCAGCAGTGACTGGGGGACAGGGACGGGGAATTTCTATGGCTACACCTTC. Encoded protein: CASSDWGTGTGNFYGYTF.

CDR3 coding DNA: TGCAGTGCTAGTAATGTTAGGTTCACCGGGGAGCTGTTTTTT. Residues: CSASNVRFTGELFF. The chain carries TRBV20-1 and TRBJ2-2, with no clear D. CDR3 length: 14 amino acids. The V end lost 3 bases, the J end lost 4 bases, and 12 bases lay between the germline ends. Germline V gene sequence: CDR1 DFQATT, CDR2 SNEGSKA (reference sequence).

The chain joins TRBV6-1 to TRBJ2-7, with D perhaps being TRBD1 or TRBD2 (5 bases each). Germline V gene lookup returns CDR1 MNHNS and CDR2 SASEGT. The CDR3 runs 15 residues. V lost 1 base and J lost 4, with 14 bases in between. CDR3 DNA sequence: TGTGCCAGCAGTGAAGGGGACGCCGGCGCGTACGAGCAGTACGTC. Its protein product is CASSEGDAGAYEQYV.

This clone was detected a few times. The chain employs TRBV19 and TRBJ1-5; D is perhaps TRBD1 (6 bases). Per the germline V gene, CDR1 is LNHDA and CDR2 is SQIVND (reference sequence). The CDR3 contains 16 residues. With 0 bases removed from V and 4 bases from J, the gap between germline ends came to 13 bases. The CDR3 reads CASSIEGGRGNQPQHF. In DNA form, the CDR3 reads TGTGCCAGTAGTATAGAAGGGGGTCGCGGGAATCAGCCCCAGCATTTT.

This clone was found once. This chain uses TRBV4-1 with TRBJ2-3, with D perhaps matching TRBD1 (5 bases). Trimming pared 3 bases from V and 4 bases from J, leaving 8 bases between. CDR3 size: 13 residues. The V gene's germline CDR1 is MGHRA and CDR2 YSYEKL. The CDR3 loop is CASSHDSPDTQYF. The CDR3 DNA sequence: TGCGCCAGCAGCCACGACAGCCCAGATACGCAGTATTTT.

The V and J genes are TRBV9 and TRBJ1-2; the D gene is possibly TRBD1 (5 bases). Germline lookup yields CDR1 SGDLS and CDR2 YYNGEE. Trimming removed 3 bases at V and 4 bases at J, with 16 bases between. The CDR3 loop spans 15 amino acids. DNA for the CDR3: TGTGCCAGCAGCGCGGGGGGTACGTCGGGCTATGGCTACACCTTC. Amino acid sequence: CASSAGGTSGYGYTF.

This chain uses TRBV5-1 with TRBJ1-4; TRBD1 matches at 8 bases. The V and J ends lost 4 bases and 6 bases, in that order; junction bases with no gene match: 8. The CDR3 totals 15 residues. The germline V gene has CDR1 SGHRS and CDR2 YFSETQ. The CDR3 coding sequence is TGCGCCAGCAGCAGCCAACAGGGGGTTGATGAAAAACTGTTTTTT. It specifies CASSSQQGVDEKLFF.

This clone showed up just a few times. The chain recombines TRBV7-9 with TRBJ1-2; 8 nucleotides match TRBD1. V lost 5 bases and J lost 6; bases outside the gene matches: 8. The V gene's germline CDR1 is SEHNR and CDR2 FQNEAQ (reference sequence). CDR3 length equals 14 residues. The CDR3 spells CASSALRTGNGYTF. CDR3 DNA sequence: TGTGCCAGCAGCGCCTTAAGGACAGGGAATGGCTACACCTTC.

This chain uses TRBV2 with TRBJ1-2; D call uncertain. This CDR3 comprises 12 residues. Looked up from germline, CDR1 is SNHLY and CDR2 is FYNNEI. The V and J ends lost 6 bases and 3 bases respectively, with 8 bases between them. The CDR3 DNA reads TGTGCCAGCAGCGACCAGTACTATGGCTACACCTTC. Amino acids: CASSDQYYGYTF.

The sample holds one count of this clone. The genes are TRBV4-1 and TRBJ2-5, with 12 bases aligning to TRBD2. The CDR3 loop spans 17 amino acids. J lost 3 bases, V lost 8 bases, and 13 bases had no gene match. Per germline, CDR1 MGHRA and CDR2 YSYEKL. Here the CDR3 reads CASAPSGRAPLEETQYF. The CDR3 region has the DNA TGCGCCAGCGCTCCTAGCGGGAGGGCCCCCTTAGAAGAGACCCAGTACTTC.